The 32 T cell receptor beta chains below all came from one sample that was sequenced in a study of T cells in Graves' hyperthyroidism and ophthalmopathy. RNA transcripts provided the source from which TCR beta CDR3 regions were amplified. The TCR CDR3 was amplified in a first-round RT-PCR using the HTBI primer set. TCRdb reprocessed the multiplex PCR reads with MiXCR, giving one entry per CDR3 protein. The repertoire holds 130,000 to 150,000 distinct CDR3 sequences, with more than 20% as singletons. Material for sequencing was blood. The receptors here all came from a woman aged 45-59 years with Graves' hyperthyroidism that later progressed to Graves' ophthalmopathy.

This clonotype was seen a handful of times. J is TRBJ2-3 and V is TRBV10-2, with D uncertain. CDR1 is WSHSY, CDR2 SAAADI, per germline. V gave up 2 bases and J gave up 6 bases, with 12 bases separating them. This CDR3 comprises 14 residues. CDR3 protein: CASSEPGFSDTQYF. The CDR3 bases are TGCGCCAGCAGTGAGCCTGGGTTCAGTGATACGCAGTATTTT.

The V call is TRBV12-3 or TRBV12-4, the J call TRBJ1-3; no firm D call. CDR3 length: 15 amino acids. V lost 0 bases to trimming and J lost 4 bases, with 10 bases between them. The CDR3 spells CASSLAEVAGNTIYF. CDR3 DNA: TGTGCCAGCAGTTTAGCGGAGGTCGCGGGAAACACCATATATTTT.

This clonotype was seen at least ten times. This chain links TRBV6-2 or TRBV6-3 with TRBJ1-2, with D unresolved. Between the trimmed V and J ends, which lost 0 bases and 6 bases, there was a span of 14 bases. CDR3 length: 15 residues. Germline V gene sequence: CDR1 MNHEY, CDR2 SVGEGT. CDR3 amino acids: CASSYSSMTSDGYTF. CDR3 coding DNA: TGTGCCAGCAGTTACTCGAGTATGACAAGTGATGGCTACACCTTC.

With regard to this clonotype: One base away lies a much larger clone, so this may be a sequencing read error. This rearrangement joins TRBV7-3 to TRBJ2-2, with D uncertain. V lost 8 bases to trimming and J lost 4 bases, with 11 bases between them. Germline V CDR1 and CDR2: SGHTA, FQGTGA. This CDR3 is built from 13 residues. CDR3 in DNA: TGTGCCAGCGGCCCCGACCGCACCGGGGAGCTGTTTTTT. Translated: CASGPDRTGELFF.

This clonotype was detected only a few times. This chain links TRBV18 with TRBJ2-3; TRBD1 or TRBD2 may be the D gene (5 bases each). Germline CDR1 reads KGHSH; CDR2 reads LQKENI. CDR3 size: 19 residues. V lost 8 bases, J lost 2 bases, and 29 bases lay in between. In DNA form, the CDR3 reads TGTGCCAGCCAGGGTGCCTTAGACAAGCGGTCCCCGCTCACAGATACGCAGTATTTT. This sequence encodes CASQGALDKRSPLTDTQYF.

The chain has TRBV5-1 and TRBJ1-1; D is undetermined. Trimming removed 2 bases at V and 6 bases at J, with 14 bases between. Germline CDR1 and CDR2: SGHRS and YFSETQ. The CDR3 runs 14 residues. The CDR3 DNA reads as TGCGCCAGCAGCTTCGACGGTTTGGCCCCTGAAGCTTTCTTT. Protein: CASSFDGLAPEAFF.

Many counts were recorded for this clonotype. The gene calls are TRBV6-1 and TRBJ2-1, with a weak D call TRBD2 (6 bases). V lost 7 bases and J 8 bases, leaving 27 bases between the germline ends. Germline V lookup: CDR1 MNHNS, CDR2 SASEGT. The CDR3 has 17 residues. The CDR3 loop is CASTPGRGSGPSYEQFF. DNA for the CDR3: TGTGCCAGCACGCCCGGGCGGGGTAGCGGCCCGTCTTATGAGCAGTTCTTC.

The gene calls are TRBV20-1 and TRBJ1-6, with D unresolved. V gave up 5 bases and J gave up 8 bases, with 13 bases separating them. The CDR3 contains 13 residues. CDR1 is DFQATT and CDR2 is SNEGSKA in the germline V gene (reference sequence). For the CDR3, the DNA is TGCAGTGCTCGGGGTGAAGTGGATTCACCCCTCCACTTT. This translates into CSARGEVDSPLHF.

Note on this clonotype: A single base separates this from a much larger clone, so it may be a read error. The V call is TRBV6-2 or TRBV6-3, the J call TRBJ2-1; D possibly corresponds to TRBD1 (6 bases). This CDR3 is built from 12 residues. V lost 0 bases and J lost 9, with 6 bases in between. Germline CDR1 MNHEY, CDR2 SVGEGT. The CDR3 region has the DNA TGTGCCAGCAGTTACTCGGGGGCTGAGCAGTTCTTC. Translating it yields CASSYSGAEQFF.

The chain carries TRBV6-1 and TRBJ2-2, with TRBD1 matching 9 bases. Looked up from germline, CDR1 is MNHNS and CDR2 is SASEGT. The CDR3 is made up of 14 amino acids. V was pared by 1 base and J by 6 bases, with 0 bases of the junction left unmatched. The CDR3 DNA follows: TGTGCCAGCAGTGAAGGGACAGGGGCCGGGGAGCTGTTTTTT. This gives the protein CASSEGTGAGELFF.

This clonotype was observed a handful of times. The V gene is TRBV20-1, the J gene TRBJ1-6; 7 bases align to TRBD1. The germline gives CDR1 DFQATT, CDR2 SNEGSKA (reference sequence). The CDR3 sequence is 16 residues long. Losses at the gene ends were 0 bases for V and 5 bases for J; bases not matched to a gene: 7. The CDR3 sequence: CSARDRGQWNNSPLHF. The CDR3 coding sequence is TGCAGTGCTAGAGATAGGGGACAGTGGAATAATTCACCCCTCCACTTT.

A few counts support this clonotype. This chain joins TRBV3-1 and TRBJ1-1; D remains ambiguous. V lost 4 bases to trimming and J lost 1 base, with 13 bases between them. This CDR3 has 15 residues. Germline CDR1 is LGHDT and CDR2 is YNNKEL (reference sequence). This CDR3 reads CASSLVPGKNTEAFF. As DNA, the CDR3 is TGTGCCAGCAGCCTCGTGCCGGGGAAGAACACTGAAGCTTTCTTT.

This clonotype was seen many times. The chain couples TRBV11-2 to TRBJ2-3; D may be TRBD1 or TRBD2 (5 bases each). Deletions cut 4 bases from V and 2 bases from J, with 19 bases between. The CDR3 is 17 amino acids. Germline lookup yields CDR1 SGHAT and CDR2 FQNNGV. CDR3 sequence reads: CASSSEAGTLSTDTQYF. The CDR3 DNA sequence: TGTGCCAGCAGCTCAGAGGCCGGGACCTTGTCCACAGATACGCAGTATTTT.

The V gene is TRBV4-1, the J gene TRBJ2-1; D is perhaps TRBD1 or TRBD2 (5 bases each). V shed 3 bases and J shed 5 bases, with 14 bases lying between them. This CDR3 is 15 amino acids long. Germline V gives CDR1 MGHRA, CDR2 YSYEKL. The CDR3 nucleotides are TGCGCCAGCAGCCAGTTAGGGACGGCTAACAATGAGCAGTTCTTC. Translation: CASSQLGTANNEQFF.

This clonotype has only a few counts. The V and J genes are TRBV4-1 and TRBJ2-7, with 12 bases aligning to TRBD1. CDR3 length: 18 residues. The J segment lost 7 bases and the V segment lost 4 bases, leaving 17 bases of the junction unmatched. Per germline, CDR1 MGHRA and CDR2 YSYEKL. The CDR3 DNA sequence: TGCGCCAGCAGCCCCCCACGGCGGGGGACAGGGGGCTCGAGGGAGCAGTACTTC. This encodes CASSPPRRGTGGSREQYF.

This clonotype was found many times. The rearrangement uses TRBV5-6 and TRBJ2-1; 8 nucleotides agree with TRBD2. The ends lost 5 bases at V and 6 bases at J; junction bases unmatched: 7. The CDR3 has 14 amino acids. The V gene's germline CDR1 is SGHDT and CDR2 YYEEEE. The CDR3 nucleotides are TGTGCCAGCAGTGCAGGACTAGCCTCCAATGAGCAGTTCTTC. Translation: CASSAGLASNEQFF.

This clonotype was counted ten times or more. V gene TRBV11-2 combines with J gene TRBJ2-5; TRBD2 agrees at 8 bases. The germline gives CDR1 SGHAT, CDR2 FQNNGV. The CDR3 spans 14 residues. CDR3 sequence reads: CVFPGGFVEETQYF. CDR3 bases: TGTGTCTTCCCGGGAGGGTTCGTGGAAGAGACCCAGTACTTC.

Ten or more counts support this clonotype. The chain couples TRBV20-1 to TRBJ2-5; TRBD2 aligns across 11 bases. The V gene end was trimmed by 3 bases and the J gene end by 1 base; junction bases not matched to a gene: 4. CDR3 length: 15 residues. Germline assignment: CDR1 DFQATT and CDR2 SNEGSKA (reference sequence). CDR3 protein: CSASVTSGIQETQYF. CDR3 nucleotides: TGCAGTGCTAGTGTGACTAGCGGGATCCAAGAGACCCAGTACTTC.

This clonotype was picked up a small number of times. V usage is TRBV5-6 and J usage is TRBJ2-3; 7 bases are shared with TRBD1. Germline CDR1 and CDR2: SGHDT and YYEEEE. The CDR3 is 14 residues long. The V and J ends lost 3 bases and 2 bases, in that order; junction bases with no gene match: 3. The CDR3: CASSWGQNTDTQYF. In DNA form, the CDR3 reads TGTGCCAGCAGCTGGGGACAGAACACAGATACGCAGTATTTT.

This clonotype was counted at least ten times. This chain connects TRBV5-1 to TRBJ2-3; possibly TRBD2 for D (6 bases). In germline, CDR1 is SGHRS, CDR2 YFSETQ. The V end was cut by 2 bases, the J end by 4 bases, with 14 bases between. The CDR3 runs 15 residues. The CDR3 here is CASSLRGLGSDTQYF. The DNA of the CDR3 is TGCGCCAGCAGCTTACGGGGGTTAGGGTCAGATACGCAGTATTTT.

This chain links TRBV2 with TRBJ1-1; unclear D gene. With 7 bases removed from V and 1 base from J, the gap between germline ends came to 10 bases. Germline CDR1 is SNHLY and CDR2 is FYNNEI. CDR3 length: 13 residues. CDR3 sequence reads: CASNKRKNTEAFF. The DNA for the CDR3 is TGTGCCAGCAATAAACGGAAGAACACTGAAGCTTTCTTT.

This clonotype was detected only a few times. V and J are TRBV12-3 or TRBV12-4 and TRBJ1-5; D perhaps matches TRBD1 (5 bases). Trimming pared 6 bases from V and 3 bases from J, leaving 12 bases between. The CDR3 covers 14 residues. This CDR3 is CASSPVGANQPQHF. The CDR3 DNA follows: TGTGCCAGCAGCCCAGTAGGGGCCAATCAGCCCCAGCATTTT.

The chain carries TRBV7-9 and TRBJ2-3; tentative D call: TRBD2 (6 bases). Germline CDR1 is SEHNR and CDR2 is FQNEAQ (reference sequence). This CDR3 is 15 amino acids long. The V end lost 7 bases, the J end lost 0 bases, and 14 bases lay between the germline ends. CDR3 nucleotides: TGTGCCAGCAACGGGGGTGGACCTAGCACAGATACGCAGTATTTT. Translating gives CASNGGGPSTDTQYF.

The chain recombines TRBV19 with TRBJ1-2; 7 bases are a match to TRBD1. Per germline, CDR1 LNHDA and CDR2 SQIVND (reference sequence). The CDR3 extends over 14 amino acids. The V and J ends lost 7 bases and 3 bases, in that order; junction bases with no gene match: 8. In nucleotides, the CDR3 is TGTGCCAGTAAGAAGACAGGGTTGGACTATGGCTACACCTTC. Protein sequence: CASKKTGLDYGYTF.

This chain links TRBV6-2 or TRBV6-3 with TRBJ2-1, with TRBD2 identical over 14 bases. V gave up 5 bases and J gave up 12 bases; unmatched junction bases: 9. Germline lookup yields CDR1 MNHEY and CDR2 SVGEGT. The CDR3 contains 15 residues. The CDR3 DNA reads as TGTGCCAGCAGTACCGGGACTAGCGGGAGAGGGTGGCAGTTCTTC. Its protein product is CASSTGTSGRGWQFF.

V usage is TRBV11-2 and J usage is TRBJ2-1; tentative D call: TRBD2 (6 bases). Germline CDR1 and CDR2: SGHAT and FQNNGV. The CDR3 has 15 amino acids. Trimming removed 3 bases from V and 1 base from J, with 10 bases in between. CDR3 region: CASSFGGWSYNEQFF. The CDR3 DNA reads as TGTGCCAGCAGCTTTGGGGGGTGGTCCTACAATGAGCAGTTCTTC.

This clonotype turned up a few times. The V and J genes are TRBV5-1 and TRBJ2-3; D is perhaps TRBD1 (6 bases). Deletions cut 3 bases from V and 4 bases from J, with 18 bases between. CDR3 size: 16 residues. Germline V gene sequence: CDR1 SGHRS, CDR2 YFSETQ. The CDR3 coding sequence is TGCGCCAGCAGCTCGTCCGGGACGGCAGGGGCAGATACGCAGTATTTT. The encoded protein is CASSSSGTAGADTQYF.

At least ten counts were recorded for this clonotype. V is TRBV24-1 and J is TRBJ1-2, with D unclear. Deletions cut 2 bases from V and 8 bases from J, with 8 bases between. CDR1 is KGHDR and CDR2 is SFDVKD in the germline V gene. CDR3 length: 12 amino acids. The CDR3 nucleotides read TGTGCCACCAGTGATTATCGTTCGGGCTACACCTTC. Its translation: CATSDYRSGYTF.

This clonotype was counted ten times or more. This rearrangement joins TRBV28 to TRBJ1-1; D is perhaps TRBD1 (6 bases). CDR1 MDHEN and CDR2 SYDVKM come from the germline V gene. Trimming took off 6 bases at V and 8 bases at J, with 13 bases between the two ends. The length of the CDR3 is 12 residues. CDR3 in DNA: TGTGCCAGCAGGGAGGACAGCCGCGAAGCTTTCTTT. Translated: CASREDSREAFF.

This clonotype was detected only a few times. DNA of the CDR3: TGTGCCATCAGCTCTAGCGGGACGAGCACAGATACGCAGTATTTT. It encodes CAISSSGTSTDTQYF. The rearrangement joins TRBV10-3 to TRBJ2-3; 9 bases agree with TRBD2. The CDR3 totals 15 residues. The germline V gene has CDR1 ENHRY and CDR2 SYGVKD. V was clipped by 6 bases and J by 0 bases; unmatched bases: 4.

The V gene is TRBV2, the J gene TRBJ1-2, with D perhaps matching TRBD1 (5 bases). CDR3 size: 13 residues. From germline, CDR1 is SNHLY and CDR2 FYNNEI. V lost 6 bases and J 4 bases, leaving 12 bases between the germline ends. The CDR3 is CASSRGRVYGYTF. The CDR3 region has the DNA TGTGCCAGCAGCAGAGGCAGGGTCTATGGCTACACCTTC.

This clonotype appeared a few times. This chain connects TRBV5-1 to TRBJ2-3; TRBD2 matches 7 bases. The V gene end was trimmed by 4 bases and the J gene end by 2 bases; junction bases not matched to a gene: 7. The germline V gene encodes CDR1 SGHRS and CDR2 YFSETQ. This CDR3 region has 15 residues. For the CDR3, the DNA is TGCGCCAGCAGCGGGGGACTAAGCACCACAGATACGCAGTATTTT. This gives the protein CASSGGLSTTDTQYF.